These 5 T cell receptor beta chains share one sample of origin, sequenced in a study of T cell changes during pregnancy in multiple sclerosis (dated by TCRdb to between 2018 and 2020). Libraries came from the immunoSEQ multiplex PCR assay. TCRdb mirrors the immuneACCESS table, restricted to in-frame sequences. Some clones are absent from its copies; in checked studies, under half trace to an unresolved V gene, and the reason for the others is unknown. Across this sample there are around 130,000 clones, with about 95% seen only once. The top ten clones comprise over 0.35% of the sample. Sequencing used peripheral blood, obtained after pregnancy. These receptors came from a female donor with multiple sclerosis, enrolled in a pregnancy study.

DNA of the CDR3: TGTGCCAGCAGCTATATACGAACTTTCTATGGCTACACCTTC. Translation gives CASSYIRTFYGYTF. The chain couples TRBV5-8 to TRBJ1-2, with D uncertain. Germline assignment: CDR1 SGHTS and CDR2 YDEGEE. Trimming took off 3 bases at V and 4 bases at J, with 13 bases between the two ends. The CDR3 has 14 residues.

This rearrangement joins TRBV4-2 to TRBJ2-1, with D unresolved. Germline V gene sequence: CDR1 LGHNA, CDR2 YNFKEQ. The CDR3 is 16 amino acids. V lost 0 bases to trimming and J lost 2 bases, with 11 bases between them. The CDR3 DNA sequence: TGTGCCAGCAGCCAAGAAGAGGCCGACGCCTACAATGAGCAGTTCTTC. Its translation is CASSQEEADAYNEQFF.

The rearrangement joins TRBV5-4 to TRBJ2-5, with 9 positions matching TRBD2. The CDR3 consists of 15 residues. Germline V gene lookup returns CDR1 SGHNT and CDR2 YYREEE (reference sequence). The V gene end was trimmed by 2 bases and the J gene end by 4 bases; junction bases not matched to a gene: 6. The CDR3 loop is CASSFMREGRETQYF. CDR3 bases: TGTGCCAGCAGCTTTATGCGGGAGGGTAGAGAGACCCAGTACTTC.

The chain combines TRBV19 with TRBJ2-5, with TRBD2 matching 7 bases. Trimming cost V 5 bases and J 4 bases; bases outside gene matches: 10. From germline, CDR1 is LNHDA and CDR2 SQIVND (reference sequence). This CDR3 region has 15 residues. The chain's CDR3 is CASSESGVGGETQYF. The CDR3 DNA follows: TGTGCCAGTAGTGAAAGCGGGGTCGGGGGAGAGACCCAGTACTTC.

This sequence joins TRBV9 and TRBJ2-2; 7 bases are shared with TRBD2. The germline CDR1 and CDR2 sequences are SGDLS and YYNGEE. The CDR3 totals 15 residues. Trimming at V came to 0 bases and at J to 5 bases, leaving 4 bases not matched to a gene. The CDR3 sequence: CASSVGGSRTGELFF. The CDR3 DNA is TGTGCCAGCAGCGTAGGCGGGAGTCGGACCGGGGAGCTGTTTTTT.